Following are 7 T cell receptor beta chains from one sample sequenced in a study of identical twins. TCRdb reanalysed the 5' RACE reads using MiXCR and keeps one entry per CDR3 protein. The sample shows about 520,000 distinct CDR3 sequences, roughly a fifth of them seen only once. These data also formed part of another study, on T cells expressing NK-cell markers.

Source material: CD4+ T cells sorted from blood. All receptors come from a woman aged 18-29 years in good health.

The chain couples TRBV5-1 to TRBJ1-2; D unclear. In germline, CDR1 is SGHRS, CDR2 YFSETQ. V was cut by 6 bases and J by 4 bases, with 10 bases left in between. The CDR3 has 12 residues. In DNA, the CDR3 is TGCGCCAGCAATGAGGGAGGCTATGGCTACACCTTC. It encodes CASNEGGYGYTF.

To note about this clonotype: The CDR3 does not end in the conserved phenylalanine or tryptophan, so this is likely a read error. It is unclear where the CDR3 begins or ends on the DNA, so no DNA is shown, and the CDR3 is as TCRdb lists it. The chain joins TRBV12-3 or TRBV12-4 to TRBJ2-1; TRBD2 is the table's D call, not checked against the DNA. The CDR3 is 12 residues long, ends included. CDR3 residues: CASSPSGTIRSL.

The chain uses TRBV6-1 and TRBJ2-7, with a tentative D call TRBD2 (5 bases). CDR1 and CDR2 from the germline V gene are MNHNS and SASEGT. This CDR3 comprises 15 residues. Trimming cost V 5 bases and J 5 bases, with 19 bases left between them. The CDR3 loop is CASSTTHLGRNEQYF. The CDR3 DNA is TGTGCCAGCAGTACCACTCATTTGGGGAGAAACGAGCAGTACTTC.

Ten or more counts support this clonotype. The rearrangement joins TRBV12-3 or TRBV12-4 to TRBJ2-3; the D call may be TRBD1 or TRBD2 (5 bases each). The CDR3 consists of 17 residues. Trimming pared 6 bases from V and 1 base from J, leaving 20 bases between. As DNA, the CDR3 is TGTGCCAGCAGGCCTGACTACAGGCATAAAGGCACAGATACGCAGTATTTT. It yields the protein CASRPDYRHKGTDTQYF.

The gene calls are TRBV20-1 and TRBJ2-1; 10 positions match TRBD1. V lost 1 base to trimming and J lost 8 bases; unmatched junction nucleotides: 11. In germline, CDR1 is DFQATT, CDR2 SNEGSKA (reference sequence). CDR3 length: 16 residues. The CDR3 here is CSARGPGQGSLDEQFF. The CDR3 coding sequence is TGCAGTGCTAGAGGGCCGGGACAGGGGTCGTTGGATGAGCAGTTCTTC.

This clonotype was seen ten or more times. The V gene is TRBV20-1, the J gene TRBJ2-3; D gene ambiguous. CDR1 is DFQATT and CDR2 is SNEGSKA in the germline V gene (reference sequence). The CDR3 sequence is 15 residues long. With 2 bases removed from V and 1 base from J, the gap between germline ends came to 13 bases. In nucleotides, the CDR3 is TGCAGTGCTAGACCTAACATTTCTGGCACAGATACGCAGTATTTT. Translated: CSARPNISGTDTQYF.

The chain has TRBV3-1 and TRBJ1-1; no reliable D call. V lost 0 bases and J lost 0, with 8 bases in between. The V gene's germline CDR1 is LGHDT and CDR2 YNNKEL (reference sequence). The CDR3 loop spans 15 amino acids. Written as DNA, the CDR3 is TGTGCCAGCAGCCAAGATTTGACGGTGAACACTGAAGCTTTCTTT. Its protein is CASSQDLTVNTEAFF.